This T cell receptor beta chain was found in a study of T cells in Graves' hyperthyroidism and ophthalmopathy. Study-level points and caveats: Ophthalmopathy could be told apart from stable hyperthyroidism with a 13 V-J model.

Each patient was aged 18 to 65 and had newly diagnosed hyperthyroidism of under 2 months' duration. Uncontrolled infection, other autoimmune disease, pregnancy and lactation each barred patients from inclusion. The PBMCs studied were ones that came from 10 ml fresh peripheral blood. Amplification of TCR beta CDR3 regions used RNA as the template. Initially, a first-round RT-PCR of the TCR CDR3 employed the HTBI primer set. One entry per CDR3 protein results from TCRdb running MiXCR on the multiplex PCR reads. The sample shows around 450,000 distinct CDR3 sequences, roughly 13% of them seen only once. Germline V CDR1 and CDR2: LNHDA, SQIVND (reference sequence). The CDR3 is 14 residues long. Deletions cut 4 bases from V and 3 bases from J, with 13 bases between. This clonotype occurred many times. What it recognizes is unknown.

The sequenced material came from blood. This chain joins TRBV19 and TRBJ2-7, with a possible D match to TRBD2 (5 bases). The origin of this receptor is a woman younger than 35 with Graves' hyperthyroidism. The CDR3: CASSTERKSYEQYF. The DNA for the CDR3 is TGTGCCAGTAGTACGGAGCGGAAGAGCTACGAGCAGTACTTC.